The 25 T cell receptor beta chains listed next were all sequenced from one sample in a study of tumor and adjacent non-tumor tissue in lung cancer. RNA was extracted from bulk tissue without any cell sorting. The normal lung tissue was taken more than 3 cm from the tumor edge. TCRbeta libraries were built with three rounds of nested PCR, modified from ARM-PCR. A single record per CDR3 protein comes from TCRdb applying MiXCR to the multiplex PCR reads. The sample consists of more than 55,000 distinct CDR3 sequences, roughly 60% of them appearing once. The material sequenced was distant non-tumor lung tissue. The receptors shown here come from a man between 70 and 80 years old with non-small cell lung cancer.

Concerning this clonotype itself: Germline is not matched at one junction end, which may reflect a read error. V usage is TRBV11-2 and J usage is TRBJ1-1; D may be TRBD1 (6 bases). Looked up from germline, CDR1 is SGHAT and CDR2 is FQNNGV. The CDR3 has 13 amino acids. This CDR3 is CPSSLGGDTEAFF. The CDR3 DNA reads as TGTCCCAGCAGCTTAGGGGGAGACACTGAAGCTTTCTTT.

Concerning this clonotype itself: Just one base apart from a much larger clone, this may be a read error. Given the absence of the conserved phenylalanine or tryptophan at the CDR3 end, a read error is likely. The chain combines TRBV6-1 with TRBJ2-5, with D tentatively TRBD1 or TRBD2 (5 bases each). The germline V and J ends were trimmed by 3 bases and 0 bases, with 17 bases remaining between them. This CDR3 has 17 amino acids. Germline V gene sequence: CDR1 MNHNS, CDR2 SASEGT. CDR3 amino acids: CASSERGLIGNQETQYI. The CDR3 DNA sequence: TGTGCCAGCAGTGAGAGGGGCCTAATAGGGAACCAAGAGACCCAGTACATC.

V and J are TRBV11-3 and TRBJ2-1; 7 bases are a match to TRBD1. V dropped 1 base and J dropped 12; count of bases not matched to a gene: 15. The germline CDR1 and CDR2 sequences are SGHNT and YENEEA. CDR3 length: 16 amino acids. Written as DNA, the CDR3 is TGTGCCAGCAGCTTAGGAGGGGGCAAGGGCACGGATGGGCAGTTCTTC. This encodes CASSLGGGKGTDGQFF.

In this sample, this clonotype turned up many times. The genes are TRBV4-1 and TRBJ2-2; the D is unclear. The CDR3 covers 14 residues. Looked up from germline, CDR1 is MGHRA and CDR2 is YSYEKL. Trimming shortened V by 4 bases and J by 1 base, and 7 bases separated the two germline ends. The CDR3 sequence is CASSRARNTGELFF. The CDR3 coding sequence is TGCGCCAGCAGCCGCGCCAGGAACACCGGGGAGCTGTTTTTT.

On this clonotype: One base away lies a much larger clone, so this may be a sequencing read error. This chain links TRBV6-6 with TRBJ1-5; unclear D gene. CDR1 is MNHNY and CDR2 is SVGAGI in the germline V gene (reference sequence). The CDR3 has 13 residues. The CDR3 spells CVSRGRENQPQHF. In DNA, the CDR3 is TGTGTCAGCAGAGGACGGGAAAATCAGCCCCAGCATTTT.

Turning to this clonotype: The germline gene is not matched at one end of the junction; a read error may be the cause. The rearrangement joins TRBV10-3 to TRBJ1-1, with D maybe TRBD1 (5 bases). The CDR3 is made up of 11 amino acids. CDR1 and CDR2 (germline): ENHRY, SYGVKD. CDR3 nucleotides: TGTGCAATCAGTGATCAGGGTGAAACTTTCTTT. Translating gives CAISDQGETFF.

About this clonotype itself: The conserved phenylalanine or tryptophan is not found at the CDR3 terminus, so this likely reflects a read error. The V call is TRBV11-3, the J call TRBJ2-3; unclear D gene. This CDR3 spans 12 amino acids. The germline V gene encodes CDR1 SGHNT and CDR2 YENEEA. The CDR3 is CASSWHGDTQYL. As DNA, the CDR3 is TGTGCCAGCAGCTGGCACGGAGATACACAGTATCTT.

Points on this clonotype: The junction differs from germline at one of its ends, possibly a read error. The J gene is TRBJ1-2, the V gene TRBV4-2; no clear D. Germline V lookup: CDR1 LGHNA, CDR2 YNFKEQ. The CDR3 length is 16 residues. In DNA, the CDR3 is TGTGCCAGCAGCCACTCCATTCCTCGCCGCGGTAATGGCTACACTTTC. It is translated as CASSHSIPRRGNGYTF.

This clonotype appeared a few times. The rearrangement uses TRBV27 and TRBJ1-2, with 7 bases lining up with TRBD1. Germline trimming cut 5 bases from V and 0 bases from J; bases unmatched to any gene: 0. CDR3 size: 13 residues. The V gene's germline CDR1 is MNHEY and CDR2 SMNVEV (reference sequence). The CDR3 DNA sequence: TGTGCCAGCAGTGACAGGGCTAACTATGGCTACACCTTC. This codes for CASSDRANYGYTF.

A note on this clonotype: A single base separates this from a much larger clone, so it may be a read error. The chain joins TRBV10-3 to TRBJ2-5; the D gene is possibly TRBD2 (5 bases). There are 12 residues in the CDR3. Germline V gives CDR1 ENHRY, CDR2 SYGVKD. The CDR3 here is CVIGVSHETQYF. The DNA of the CDR3 is TGTGTCATCGGGGTATCTCATGAGACCCAGTACTTC.

This clonotype is labeled as medium-sized. The genes are TRBV4-2 and TRBJ2-5; perhaps D is TRBD1 or TRBD2 (5 bases each). From germline, CDR1 is LGHNA and CDR2 YNFKEQ. CDR3 size: 15 residues. V was trimmed by 4 bases and J by 6 bases, leaving 18 bases between them. CDR3 sequence: CASSREWDAIQTQYF. The CDR3 DNA follows: TGTGCCAGCAGCCGCGAGTGGGACGCCATACAGACCCAGTACTTC.

In the case of this clonotype: A read error is likely, as this CDR3 ends without the conserved phenylalanine or tryptophan. The CDR3 DNA follows: TGTGCCAGCAGTTCACAGGTGTGCACGGATACACAGTATTTA. As protein: CASSSQVCTDTQYL. V usage is TRBV11-2 and J usage is TRBJ2-3; possible D gene TRBD1, 5 bases. Germline loops: CDR1 SGHAT, CDR2 FQNNGV. This CDR3 is built from 14 residues.

Concerning this clonotype itself: A much larger clone lies a single base off, so this may be a read error. The V and J genes are TRBV10-2 and TRBJ2-7; 7 bases fit TRBD1. CDR1 WSHSY and CDR2 SAAADI come from the germline V gene. The CDR3 consists of 15 residues. CDR3 in amino acids: CTSSAQDRARDEQYF. The CDR3, as DNA: TGCACCAGCAGTGCCCAAGACAGGGCGCGGGACGAGCAGTACTTC.

This clonotype was seen at least ten times. The genes are TRBV21-1 and TRBJ2-1; TRBD1 is taken as the D call from the table, unchecked against the DNA. TRBV21-1 is described as a pseudogene. The CDR3 is 17 amino acids. The CDR3 DNA reads as TGTGCCAGCAGCAAAGTGACGAGGGGTTATTCCTACAATGAGCAGTTCTTC. Translated: CASSKVTRGYSYNEQFF.

The chain uses TRBV6-5 and TRBJ2-3, with TRBD1 matching 8 bases. This CDR3 comprises 15 residues. Germline V lookup: CDR1 MNHEY, CDR2 SVGAGI. CDR3 sequence reads: CGSSLPGQAPDTQYF. The DNA of the CDR3 is TGTGGCAGTTCGCTTCCGGGACAGGCCCCAGATACGCAGTATTTT.

Regarding this clonotype: The junction departs from the called germline gene at one end, perhaps through a read error. The chain uses TRBV11-3 and TRBJ2-4, with D possibly being TRBD1 (5 bases). The germline V gene encodes CDR1 SGHNT and CDR2 YENEEA. The CDR3 is 16 amino acids. The CDR3 reads CASSANRCSPKNIQCF. CDR3 nucleotide sequence: TGTGCCAGCAGCGCAAACAGGTGTTCGCCCAAAAACATTCAGTGCTTC.

As regards this clonotype: This may be a read error: a much more frequent sequence differs by one nucleotide. This CDR3 is missing its conserved last phenylalanine or tryptophan, likely due to a read error. The chain uses TRBV6-1 and TRBJ1-6; TRBD1 agrees at 11 bases. Per germline, CDR1 MNHNS and CDR2 SASEGT. The CDR3 has 13 residues. The V and J ends lost 8 bases and 7 bases, in that order; junction bases with no gene match: 1. The CDR3 loop reads CASRTGGNSPLHL. CDR3 bases: TGTGCCAGCCGGACAGGGGGCAATTCACCCCTCCACCTT.

At least ten counts were recorded for this clonotype. The rearrangement joins TRBV29-1 to TRBJ2-3; 13 bases align to TRBD2. This CDR3 comprises 15 residues. The junction had 4 bases not matched to a gene; V was cut back by 6 bases and J by 1 base. Germline V gene data show CDR1 as SQVTM and CDR2 as ANQGSEA. As DNA, the CDR3 is TGCAGCGTGGGGACTAGCGGGATTGGCACAGATACGCAGTATTTT. Its protein is CSVGTSGIGTDTQYF.

This clonotype has only a few counts. V gene TRBV28 combines with J gene TRBJ2-3; D unclear. V was trimmed by 8 bases and J by 6 bases, leaving 15 bases between them. CDR1 and CDR2 from the germline V gene are MDHEN and SYDVKM. This CDR3 spans 13 amino acids. CDR3 region: CASLTDDRDTQYF. The CDR3 nucleotides are TGTGCCAGCCTTACTGATGATCGGGATACGCAGTATTTT. Combining the CDR3 with reference TRBV28 and TRBJ2-3 gives the whole variable domain DVKVTQSSRYLVKRTGEKVFLECVQDMDHENMFWYRQDPGLGLRLIYFSYDVKMKEKGDIPEGYSVSREKKERFSLILESASTNQTSMYLCASLTDDRDTQYFGPGTRLTVL.

Remarks on this clonotype: This may be a read error, as it is one base from a much larger clone. The chain joins TRBV29-1 to TRBJ1-4; D not certain. The CDR3 sequence is 10 residues long. CDR1 and CDR2 (germline): SQVTM, ANQGSEA. CDR3 amino acids: CSLEEKKLFF. The CDR3 region has the DNA TGCAGCCTTGAAGAGAAAAAACTGTTTTTT.

As for this clonotype: A much larger clonotype is one base distant, so this may be a read error. The chain employs TRBV5-6 and TRBJ2-3; D is undetermined. CDR3 length: 13 amino acids. V lost 3 bases and J 0 bases, leaving 5 bases between the germline ends. Per germline, CDR1 SGHDT and CDR2 YYEEEE. The DNA of the CDR3 is TGTGCCAGCAGCTATAAGAGCACAGATACGCAGTATTTT. Amino acid sequence: CASSYKSTDTQYF. Filled out from reference TRBV5-6 and TRBJ2-3, the complete variable domain reads DAGVTQSPTHLIKTRGQQVTLRCSPKSGHDTVSWYQQALGQGPQFIFQYYEEEERQRGNFPDRFSGHQFPNYSSELNVNALLLGDSALYLCASSYKSTDTQYFGPGTRLTVL.

The chain combines TRBV6-2 or TRBV6-3 with TRBJ1-5; possibly TRBD1 for D (5 bases). The CDR3 consists of 14 residues. The V gene lost 6 bases and the J gene lost 4 bases, with 13 bases spanning the gap. Germline lookup yields CDR1 MNHEY and CDR2 SVGEGT. The CDR3 sequence: CASSRACSNQPQHF. The CDR3 region has the DNA TGTGCCAGCAGCAGGGCATGCAGTAATCAGCCCCAGCATTTT.

On this clonotype: A single base separates this from a much larger clone, so it may be a read error. This chain joins TRBV6-1 and TRBJ2-2, with 7 bases that match TRBD2. The CDR3 sequence is 13 residues long. Germline V CDR1 and CDR2: MNHNS, SASEGT. The CDR3 region is CVSFRGGTGELFF. CDR3 coding DNA: TGTGTCAGTTTTAGGGGAGGGACCGGGGAGCTGTTTTTT.

About this clonotype: At one end, the junction sequence differs from germline, possibly due to a read error. The V call is TRBV20-1, the J call TRBJ2-2; D is unresolved. CDR1 and CDR2 from the germline V gene are DFQATT and SNEGSKA (reference sequence). This CDR3 is 17 amino acids long. This chain's CDR3 is CSVRDSGHRPDTGELFF. In DNA, the CDR3 is TGCAGTGTTAGAGATTCGGGTCACCGACCGGACACCGGGGAGCTGTTTTTT.

There are many counts of this clonotype. V usage is TRBV11-2 and J usage is TRBJ2-3; 9 bases are shared with TRBD1. Germline V lookup: CDR1 SGHAT, CDR2 FQNNGV. V trimming: 1 base; J trimming: 3 bases; junction bases outside the gene matches: 8. The CDR3 consists of 17 residues. This chain's CDR3 is CASSLGLATGGTDTQYF. Here the CDR3 DNA reads TGTGCCAGCAGCTTAGGTTTGGCGACAGGGGGAACAGATACGCAGTATTTT.